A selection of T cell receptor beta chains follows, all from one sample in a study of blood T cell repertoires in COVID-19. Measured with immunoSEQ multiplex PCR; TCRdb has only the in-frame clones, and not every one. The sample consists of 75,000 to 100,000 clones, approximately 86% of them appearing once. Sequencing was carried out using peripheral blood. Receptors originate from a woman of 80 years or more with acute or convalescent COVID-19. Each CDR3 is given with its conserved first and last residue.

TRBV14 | CASSPHDFFGGYTF
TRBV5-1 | CASSSGQGPYEQYF
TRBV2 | CASSEVRGTGELFF
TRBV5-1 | CASSIRTGGYEQYF
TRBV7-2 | CASSLEAGSNQPQHF
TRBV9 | CASSVSVGGREDTQYF
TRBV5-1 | CASSPSTVAYGYTF
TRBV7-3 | CASSSTQPGPTNEKLFF
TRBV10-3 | CAIRQGSNQPQHF
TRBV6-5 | CASSYWLESPLHF
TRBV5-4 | CASSPWTEDTEAFF
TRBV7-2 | CASSKGLAANTGELFF
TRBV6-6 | CASSASSRVGGYGYTF
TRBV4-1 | CASSHIRGTTNEKLFF
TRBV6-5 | CASSYADSSYEQYF
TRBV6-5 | CASNRDYNEQFF
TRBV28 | CASSLVGSQYTEAFF
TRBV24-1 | CATSDSSAEAFF
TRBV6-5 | CASSYLGTSGVYEQFF
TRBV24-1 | CATSREGKGGYTF
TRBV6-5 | CASSSLAGAGTGELFF
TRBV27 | CASRLGQGANGYTF
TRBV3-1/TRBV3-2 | CASSRRLAGGFGEQYF
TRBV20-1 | CSASGSKPGGTIYF
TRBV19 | CATSSDRRTDTQYF
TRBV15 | CATSTALAGVGNIQYF
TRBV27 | CASSSFRGRYEQYF
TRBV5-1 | CASSLALMGGQETQYF
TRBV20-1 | CSASMAGYGYTF
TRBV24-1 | CATSDGSPGEAFF
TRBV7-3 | CASSKAQPGTLAGELFF
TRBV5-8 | CASKPGLALDTQYF
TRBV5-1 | CASSLDPGPGIEAFF
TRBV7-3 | CASSLGTVIYNEQFF
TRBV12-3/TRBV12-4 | CASHTLREGGYTF
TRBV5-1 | CASSPNPGTYGGQPQHF
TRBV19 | CASSFPGQATDTQYF
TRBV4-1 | CASSPPGGSFYGYTF
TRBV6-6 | CASSQDQGAGNIQYF
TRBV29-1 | CSVEGPGQGRDSGNTIYF
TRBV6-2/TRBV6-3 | CASSPNPGQGKNGYTF
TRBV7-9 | CASSASFGTNTGELFF
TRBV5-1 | CASSPYRTGGGTGELFF
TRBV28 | CASSDSRGFSGNTIYF
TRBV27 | CASRERGVTYEQYF
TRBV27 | CASSLYPGTDSYEQYF
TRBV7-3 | CASSHSGLDGYTF
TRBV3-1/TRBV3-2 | CASSKTSGGVYEQYF
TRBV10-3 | CAIRRDRVATEAFF
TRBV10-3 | CAISGSRDRVAEAFF
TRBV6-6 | CASSYSGAVVAQYF
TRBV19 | CASKIRTGGRSNQPQHF